These 19 T cell receptor beta chains share one sample of origin, sequenced in a study of Tregs in tolerant kidney transplant recipients. Clones were sequenced by immunoSEQ multiplex PCR, and TCRdb holds only the in-frame ones, with some missing. The table has 60,000 to 65,000 clones, more than 95% seen once. The source was Tregs from blood, collected before the transplant. These receptors originate from a human donor who received a combined kidney and bone marrow transplant.

The chain joins TRBV4-3 to TRBJ1-2; 7 bases align to TRBD1. In germline, CDR1 is LGHNA, CDR2 YSLEER. This CDR3 is built from 14 residues. The V and J ends lost 0 bases and 8 bases, in that order; junction bases with no gene match: 6. This CDR3 reads CASSQDSTGSGYTF. In nucleotides, the CDR3 is TGCGCCAGCAGCCAAGACTCGACAGGGAGCGGCTACACCTTC.

This rearrangement joins TRBV18 to TRBJ1-3; D gene ambiguous. The CDR3 totals 16 residues. The V gene's germline CDR1 is KGHSH and CDR2 LQKENI. V lost 3 bases and J 0 bases, leaving 12 bases between the germline ends. The CDR3 loop reads CASSPIKSFSGNTIYF. In nucleotides, the CDR3 is TGTGCCAGCTCACCTATCAAAAGCTTCTCTGGAAACACCATATATTTT.

V usage is TRBV4-1 and J usage is TRBJ2-3; 8 nucleotides line up with TRBD1. CDR1 MGHRA and CDR2 YSYEKL come from the germline V gene. The V segment lost 3 bases and the J segment 3 bases; nucleotides outside the gene matches: 11. This CDR3 is built from 17 residues. In DNA, the CDR3 is TGCGCCAGCAGCCAGGCGGGGACAGGCCGCGCGACAGATACGCAGTATTTT. Residues: CASSQAGTGRATDTQYF.

V is TRBV19 and J is TRBJ1-4; 7 nucleotides agree with TRBD1. The J segment lost 5 bases and the V segment lost 3 bases, leaving 3 bases of the junction unmatched. The CDR3 has 14 residues. Germline V gene sequence: CDR1 LNHDA, CDR2 SQIVND (reference sequence). The CDR3 DNA reads TGTGCCAGTAGTATTTCGACAGGGAATGAAAAACTGTTTTTT. It codes for CASSISTGNEKLFF.

This chain uses TRBV28 with TRBJ1-2; D unclear. Trimming pared 2 bases from V and 6 bases from J, leaving 13 bases between. The germline gives CDR1 MDHEN, CDR2 SYDVKM. The CDR3 runs to 14 residues. CDR3 protein: CASSLPRGGDGYTF. Here the CDR3 DNA reads TGTGCCAGCAGTTTACCGCGGGGTGGGGATGGCTACACCTTC.

The chain employs TRBV20-1 and TRBJ2-7; 8 bases agree with TRBD1. The germline V gene encodes CDR1 DFQATT and CDR2 SNEGSKA (reference sequence). This CDR3 is built from 11 residues. In nucleotides, the CDR3 is TGCAGCGGACAGGGATCCTACGAGCAGTACTTC. It is translated as CSGQGSYEQYF.

This clone was picked up one time. The junction does not match germline at one end; this may be a read error. This CDR3 is CASILGQATYEQYF. In DNA, the CDR3 is TGCGCCAGCATCTTGGGACAGGCCACCTACGAGCAGTACTTC. The V and J genes are TRBV5-1 and TRBJ2-7; 8 positions match TRBD1. Germline assignment: CDR1 SGHRS and CDR2 YFSETQ. This CDR3 is 14 amino acids long.

The chain has TRBV27 and TRBJ2-5; D unclear. Germline assignment: CDR1 MNHEY and CDR2 SMNVEV (reference sequence). Deletions cut 5 bases from V and 2 bases from J, with 6 bases between. The CDR3 has 12 residues. The CDR3 is CASSHGQETQYF. As DNA, the CDR3 is TGTGCCAGCAGTCACGGTCAAGAGACCCAGTACTTC.

This chain links TRBV18 with TRBJ2-7; the match to TRBD2 covers 8 bases. The CDR3 spans 13 residues. CDR1 and CDR2 (germline): KGHSH, LQKENI. With V trimmed by 6 bases and J by 6 bases, 7 bases remained unmatched. The CDR3 DNA sequence: TGTGCCAGCTCGCCGGGACTAGAAGGCGAGCAGTACTTC. Residues: CASSPGLEGEQYF.

DNA for the CDR3: TGTGCCAGCAGCCCATCAGGTACCTACAATGAGCAGTTCTTC. Protein product: CASSPSGTYNEQFF. This chain joins TRBV27 and TRBJ2-1, with D hard to call. Trimming stripped 6 bases from V and 2 bases from J, with 11 bases between. The germline gives CDR1 MNHEY, CDR2 SMNVEV (reference sequence). The CDR3 is 14 amino acids.

The V and J genes are TRBV19 and TRBJ1-3, with D hard to call. V lost 1 base, J lost 4 bases, and 8 bases lay in between. This CDR3 contains 14 residues. Germline V gene sequence: CDR1 LNHDA, CDR2 SQIVND (reference sequence). CDR3 coding DNA: TGTGCCAGTAGTATAGGTGGCACGGGAAACACCATATATTTT. Protein: CASSIGGTGNTIYF.

The genes are TRBV6-6 and TRBJ1-1, with 11 nucleotides matching TRBD1. The ends lost 6 bases at V and 2 bases at J; junction bases unmatched: 5. Germline V lookup: CDR1 MNHNY, CDR2 SVGAGI (reference sequence). CDR3 length: 15 residues. The CDR3 loop is CASRDRGRRNTEAFF. CDR3 in DNA: TGTGCCAGCAGGGACAGGGGGCGCCGAAACACTGAAGCTTTCTTT.

The chain uses TRBV10-2 and TRBJ2-1, with TRBD2 matching over 10 bases. The V segment lost 7 bases and the J segment 4 bases; nucleotides outside the gene matches: 10. The germline CDR1 and CDR2 sequences are WSHSY and SAAADI. The CDR3 covers 16 residues. DNA of the CDR3: TGCGCCAGCAAATCTAGAACTAGCGGGAATTACAATGAGCAGTTCTTC. It translates to CASKSRTSGNYNEQFF.

Here the CDR3 DNA reads TGTGCCAGCAGCTTAACAGGGACTAGCGGATACAATGAGCAGTTCTTC. It translates to CASSLTGTSGYNEQFF. The V call is TRBV7-3, the J call TRBJ2-1; 11 positions match TRBD2. The CDR3 has 16 amino acids. Germline V gene sequence: CDR1 SGHTA, CDR2 FQGTGA. The V gene end was trimmed by 0 bases and the J gene end by 4 bases; junction bases not matched to a gene: 2.

The chain employs TRBV5-4 and TRBJ2-1, with 9 bases that match TRBD2. Germline CDR1 and CDR2: SGHNT and YYREEE (reference sequence). The V gene end was trimmed by 0 bases and the J gene end by 5 bases; junction bases not matched to a gene: 6. This CDR3 spans 16 amino acids. As DNA, the CDR3 is TGTGCCAGCAGCTTGGTTGGTGGACTAGCGAACAATGAGCAGTTCTTC. Translated, it gives CASSLVGGLANNEQFF.

This chain links TRBV5-1 with TRBJ2-7, with 9 positions matching TRBD1. J gave up 12 bases and V 4 bases, and 8 bases lay outside the gene matches. The V gene's germline CDR1 is SGHRS and CDR2 YFSETQ. The CDR3 contains 12 residues. CDR3 nucleotide sequence: TGCGCCAGCAGCCAGGACAGGGGCCGTAGGTACTTC. Protein sequence: CASSQDRGRRYF.

V usage is TRBV4-2 and J usage is TRBJ1-2; D might be TRBD1 (6 bases). Germline V gene lookup returns CDR1 LGHNA and CDR2 YNFKEQ. With 0 bases removed from V and 2 bases from J, the gap between germline ends came to 10 bases. The CDR3 totals 15 residues. The CDR3 DNA follows: TGTGCCAGCAGCCAAGAGCGGGGGCGCAACTATGGCTACACCTTC. Translated: CASSQERGRNYGYTF.

V is TRBV7-6 and J is TRBJ2-5, with D possibly matching TRBD1 (5 bases). The germline CDR1 and CDR2 sequences are SGHVS and FNYEAQ. CDR3 length: 14 amino acids. V lost 5 bases, J lost 5 bases, and 15 bases lay in between. For the CDR3, the DNA is TGTGCCAGCAGCCCAGGAGTGGGGCAGGAGACCCAGTACTTC. Its protein product is CASSPGVGQETQYF.

This chain links TRBV28 with TRBJ2-2, with D possibly matching TRBD1 (6 bases). Per the germline V gene, CDR1 is MDHEN and CDR2 is SYDVKM. Trimming pared 6 bases from V and 2 bases from J, leaving 19 bases between. The CDR3 contains 17 residues. The CDR3 region is CASSRPGVDRNTGELFF. The CDR3 region has the DNA TGTGCCAGCAGCCGCCCAGGGGTCGATAGAAACACCGGGGAGCTGTTTTTT.